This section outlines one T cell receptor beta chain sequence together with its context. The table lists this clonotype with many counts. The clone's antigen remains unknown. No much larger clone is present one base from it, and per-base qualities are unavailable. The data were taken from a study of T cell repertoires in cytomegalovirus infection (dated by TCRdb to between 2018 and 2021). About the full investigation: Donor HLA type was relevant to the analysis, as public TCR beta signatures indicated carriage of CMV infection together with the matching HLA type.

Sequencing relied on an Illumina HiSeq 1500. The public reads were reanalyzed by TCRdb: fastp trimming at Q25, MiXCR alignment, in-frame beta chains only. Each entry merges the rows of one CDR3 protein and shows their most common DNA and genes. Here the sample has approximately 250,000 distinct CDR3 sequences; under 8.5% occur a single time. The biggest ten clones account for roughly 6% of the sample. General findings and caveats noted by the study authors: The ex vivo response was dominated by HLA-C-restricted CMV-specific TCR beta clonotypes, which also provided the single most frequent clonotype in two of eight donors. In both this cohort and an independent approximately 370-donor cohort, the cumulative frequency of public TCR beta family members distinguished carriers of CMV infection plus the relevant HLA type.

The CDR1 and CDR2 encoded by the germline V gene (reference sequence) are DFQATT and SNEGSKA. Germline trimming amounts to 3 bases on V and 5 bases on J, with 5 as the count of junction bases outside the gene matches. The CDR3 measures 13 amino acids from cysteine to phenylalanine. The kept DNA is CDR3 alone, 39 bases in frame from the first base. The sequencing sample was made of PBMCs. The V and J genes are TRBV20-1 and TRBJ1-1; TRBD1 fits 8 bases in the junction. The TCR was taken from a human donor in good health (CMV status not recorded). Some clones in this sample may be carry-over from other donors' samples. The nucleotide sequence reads TGCAGTGCTAGTGCAGGGGGCTCTACTGAAGCTTTCTTT. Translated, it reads CSASAGGSTEAFF.